The 18 T cell receptor beta chains below were found in one sample sequenced in a study of cytomegalovirus exposure and HLA in healthy donors. Vbeta (60) and Jbeta (13) primers were used in the PCR. Only in-frame clones appear in the TCRdb table, and some are missing; sequencing was by immunoSEQ multiplex PCR. The data contain 35,000 to 45,000 clones, approximately 52% of them singletons. Sequencing was carried out using PBMCs. The receptor source for this set is a human donor in good health.

The chain has TRBV5-1 and TRBJ2-1; the match to TRBD2 covers 11 bases. V shed 1 base, J shed 4 bases, and the junction held 7 bases outside the gene matches. Germline CDR1 and CDR2: SGHRS and YFSETQ. This CDR3 has 17 residues. The CDR3 DNA reads as TGCGCCAGCAGCTTGAGGGCGGTAGCGGGAGGGTACAATGAGCAGTTCTTC. This codes for CASSLRAVAGGYNEQFF.

This clone appeared once. The chain carries TRBV7-2 and TRBJ1-5, with a possible D match to TRBD1 (5 bases). Germline CDR1 reads SGHTA; CDR2 reads FQGNSA. The CDR3 runs 13 residues. CDR3 region: CGTQEGRHQPQHF. The DNA for the CDR3 is TGTGGAACTCAGGAGGGACGGCATCAGCCCCAGCATTTT.

The chain couples TRBV18 to TRBJ2-1, with 7 bases fitting TRBD2. The CDR3 has 16 residues. Losses at the gene ends were 2 bases for V and 7 bases for J; bases not matched to a gene: 11. Germline CDR1 and CDR2: KGHSH and LQKENI. CDR3 sequence reads: CASSPITAGVENEQFF. The CDR3 bases are TGTGCCAGCTCACCAATTACTGCGGGGGTGGAGAATGAGCAGTTCTTC.

This clone was recorded a few times. V and J are TRBV10-3 and TRBJ2-1; 7 bases line up with TRBD1. V was clipped by 6 bases and J by 5 bases; unmatched bases: 1. In germline, CDR1 is ENHRY, CDR2 SYGVKD. The CDR3 extends over 12 amino acids. The CDR3 nucleotides read TGTGCCATCAGGACAGGGAACAATGAGCAGTTCTTC. Protein sequence: CAIRTGNNEQFF.

The chain recombines TRBV6-1 with TRBJ2-5; D is possibly TRBD2 (6 bases). V was cut by 2 bases and J by 5 bases, with 12 bases left in between. This CDR3 contains 14 residues. Germline V gives CDR1 MNHNS, CDR2 SASEGT. The CDR3 region has the DNA TGTGCCAGCAGTGAATGGTCAGGGAGGGAGACCCAGTACTTC. Protein: CASSEWSGRETQYF.

This chain uses TRBV2 with TRBJ2-1, with 7 nucleotides matching TRBD2. Unmatched junction bases numbered 11, after V lost 1 base and J lost 5 bases. Germline values: CDR1 SNHLY, CDR2 FYNNEI. The CDR3 is 17 residues long. The CDR3 coding sequence is TGTGCCAGCAGTGAAGACCCCCTAGCGGTCCTGAACAATGAGCAGTTCTTC. Protein product: CASSEDPLAVLNNEQFF.

V usage is TRBV2 and J usage is TRBJ1-1; 8 nucleotides align to TRBD1. The V gene's germline CDR1 is SNHLY and CDR2 FYNNEI. This CDR3 contains 14 residues. After removal of 3 bases from V and 4 bases from J, the junction contained 4 bases not matched to a gene. The CDR3 reads CASSDRGRGTEAFF. For the CDR3, the DNA is TGTGCCAGCAGTGACAGGGGGCGCGGCACTGAAGCTTTCTTT.

The chain uses TRBV7-9 and TRBJ2-2; 9 bases align to TRBD1. The CDR3 consists of 16 residues. The V segment lost 1 base and the J segment 4 bases; nucleotides outside the gene matches: 4. Germline CDR1 reads SEHNR; CDR2 reads FQNEAQ (reference sequence). This CDR3 is CASSLGQGVGTGELFF. In DNA, the CDR3 is TGTGCCAGCAGCTTAGGACAGGGGGTTGGCACCGGGGAGCTGTTTTTT. The complete variable domain, with remaining parts taken from reference TRBV7-9 and TRBJ2-2, reads DTGVSQNPRHKITKRGQNVTFRCDPISEHNRLYWYRQTLGQGPEFLTYFQNEAQLEKSRLLSDRFSAERPKGSFSTLEIQRTEQGDSAMYLCASSLGQGVGTGELFFGEGSRLTVL.

The chain employs TRBV5-1 and TRBJ2-3; D remains ambiguous. CDR1 and CDR2 from the germline V gene are SGHRS and YFSETQ. The CDR3 length is 13 residues. V lost 2 bases, J lost 4 bases, and 8 bases lay in between. Here the CDR3 reads CASSLMGPDTQYF. As DNA, the CDR3 is TGCGCCAGCAGCTTAATGGGCCCAGATACGCAGTATTTT. Using reference TRBV5-1 and TRBJ2-3 for the parts outside the CDR3, the full variable domain is KAGVTQTPRYLIKTRGQQVTLSCSPISGHRSVSWYQQTPGQGLQFLFEYFSETQRNKGNFPGRFSGRQFSNSRSEMNVSTLELGDSALYLCASSLMGPDTQYFGPGTRLTVL.

The V gene is TRBV19, the J gene TRBJ1-1; 9 nucleotides align to TRBD1. Looked up from germline, CDR1 is LNHDA and CDR2 is SQIVND (reference sequence). V lost 8 bases to trimming and J lost 2 bases; unmatched junction nucleotides: 12. The CDR3 spans 16 residues. The CDR3 loop is CASLPRGDRVNTEAFF. CDR3 bases: TGTGCCAGTTTACCTCGAGGGGACAGGGTTAACACTGAAGCTTTCTTT.

This clone appeared once. The chain joins TRBV6-5 to TRBJ2-5; D gene unclear. CDR3 length: 14 amino acids. Trimming removed 1 base from V and 5 bases from J, with 11 bases in between. The germline CDR1 and CDR2 sequences are MNHEY and SVGAGI. As DNA, the CDR3 is TGTGCCAGCAGTTACTTAGGCATCGGGGAGACCCAGTACTTC. Encoded protein: CASSYLGIGETQYF.

The V and J genes are TRBV19 and TRBJ2-1; D not resolved. With 7 bases removed from V and 10 bases from J, the gap between germline ends came to 11 bases. In germline, CDR1 is LNHDA, CDR2 SQIVND (reference sequence). CDR3 length: 11 amino acids. For the CDR3, the DNA is TGTGCCAGTAATCGGGTCGGGGAGCAGTTCTTC. Encoded protein: CASNRVGEQFF.

The chain recombines TRBV5-4 with TRBJ2-1, with 11 bases matching TRBD2. Germline loops: CDR1 SGHNT, CDR2 YYREEE (reference sequence). CDR3 length: 15 residues. The junction had 1 base not matched to a gene; V was cut back by 4 bases and J by 1 base. The CDR3, as DNA: TGTGCCAGCAGCCGGACTAGCGGGTCCTACAATGAGCAGTTCTTC. Amino acids: CASSRTSGSYNEQFF.

The chain employs TRBV4-2 and TRBJ2-7; 11 bases fit TRBD1. The V segment lost 0 bases and the J segment 3 bases; nucleotides outside the gene matches: 4. The CDR3 is 16 residues long. Looked up from germline, CDR1 is LGHNA and CDR2 is YNFKEQ. The CDR3 here is CASSQEDGTGGYEQYF. The DNA for the CDR3 is TGTGCCAGCAGCCAAGAGGACGGGACAGGGGGCTACGAGCAGTACTTC.

This chain connects TRBV27 to TRBJ2-6; possible D gene TRBD1, 5 bases. The V gene's germline CDR1 is MNHEY and CDR2 SMNVEV (reference sequence). The CDR3 loop spans 15 amino acids. V lost 5 bases, J lost 4 bases, and 12 bases lay in between. CDR3 residues: CASSPRVYGANVLTF. CDR3 in DNA: TGTGCCAGCAGTCCCAGGGTGTACGGGGCCAACGTCCTGACTTTC.

This clone was seen more than once but under ten times. The DNA for the CDR3 is TGTGCCAGCAGCGGATACCGGGCCCAGGGGGAAAAACTGTTTTTT. Its translation is CASSGYRAQGEKLFF. The V gene is TRBV6-1, the J gene TRBJ1-4; weak D call: TRBD1 (6 bases). Germline-derived CDR1 and CDR2 are MNHNS and SASEGT. This CDR3 has 15 amino acids. V lost 6 bases and J lost 8, with 19 bases in between.

In its sample, this clone was seen a few times. The chain carries TRBV7-2 and TRBJ1-1; no clear D. The CDR3 totals 12 residues. In germline, CDR1 is SGHTA, CDR2 FQGNSA. Deletions cut 6 bases from V and 8 bases from J, with 13 bases between. CDR3 nucleotide sequence: TGTGCCAGCAGGGAGGGAACAAGGGAAGCTTTCTTT. Amino acid sequence: CASREGTREAFF.

The J gene is TRBJ1-4, the V gene TRBV7-8; a possible D gene is TRBD1 (6 bases). The CDR3 consists of 20 residues. V was cut by 4 bases and J by 3 bases, with 27 bases left in between. Looked up from germline, CDR1 is SGHVS and CDR2 is FQNEAQ. The CDR3 is CASSSKPRLLGGSANEKLFF. In DNA, the CDR3 is TGTGCCAGCAGCTCGAAACCCCGACTCTTAGGGGGATCGGCTAATGAAAAACTGTTTTTT.